Below, 23 T cell receptor beta chains from the same sample are listed, as sequenced in a study of cytomegalovirus exposure and HLA in healthy donors. This PCR relied on a set of 60 Vbeta primers and 13 Jbeta primers. The data were produced by immunoSEQ multiplex PCR, yet TCRdb's version contains in-frame clones alone and is incomplete. Of 150,000 to 180,000 clones listed, 82% were seen once; the top ten hold about 6.1%. Sequencing was done on a sample of PBMCs. The receptors shown here come from a woman aged 45-65 years in good health and CMV-seropositive.

V and J are TRBV29-1 and TRBJ1-4; 7 bases align to TRBD1. CDR1 is SQVTM, CDR2 ANQGSEA, per germline. The junction had 4 bases not matched to a gene; V was cut back by 1 base and J by 8 bases. This CDR3 contains 13 residues. The CDR3: CSVEVTRGEKLFF. CDR3 coding DNA: TGCAGCGTTGAAGTAACCAGGGGGGAAAAACTGTTTTTT.

The rearrangement uses TRBV5-5 and TRBJ1-5; TRBD1 is a possible D gene (5 bases). The CDR3 is 15 amino acids. Germline loops: CDR1 SGHKS, CDR2 YYEKEE (reference sequence). V dropped 2 bases and J dropped 2 bases, with 11 bases sitting between them. CDR3 in amino acids: CASSFSGEGNQPQHF. The CDR3 DNA is TGTGCCAGCAGCTTTTCGGGGGAGGGCAATCAGCCCCAGCATTTT.

The CDR3 DNA follows: TGTGCCAGCAGTGTCGGCAGGTTGGGAGGCGCCTATGGCTACACCTTC. Amino acids: CASSVGRLGGAYGYTF. V and J are TRBV6-1 and TRBJ1-2; D ambiguous. Germline V gene sequence: CDR1 MNHNS, CDR2 SASEGT. The CDR3 contains 16 residues. V was cut by 4 bases and J by 4 bases, with 19 bases left in between.

This clone has only a few counts. The J gene is TRBJ1-1, the V gene TRBV6-5; D is possibly TRBD1 (5 bases). The V gene lost 2 bases and the J gene lost 0 bases, with 13 bases spanning the gap. CDR1 is MNHEY and CDR2 is SVGAGI in the germline V gene. CDR3 length: 16 residues. CDR3 sequence (DNA): TGTGCCAGCAGTTACAATTATCAGGGCATGAACACTGAAGCTTTCTTT. It encodes CASSYNYQGMNTEAFF.

This clone has a handful of counts. V gene TRBV5-1 combines with J gene TRBJ1-3; 9 bases align to TRBD1. Germline values: CDR1 SGHRS, CDR2 YFSETQ. This CDR3 has 15 amino acids. Trimming cost V 4 bases and J 3 bases; bases outside gene matches: 5. In nucleotides, the CDR3 is TGCGCCAGCAGCGGAGGGACAGGGCATGGAAACACCATATATTTT. Translation: CASSGGTGHGNTIYF.

The V and J genes are TRBV7-2 and TRBJ2-1, with D perhaps TRBD2 (5 bases). The CDR3 covers 15 residues. Germline CDR1 SGHTA, CDR2 FQGNSA. V was clipped by 1 base and J by 1 base, with 8 bases between them. The CDR3, as DNA: TGTGCCAGCAGCTTAGAACCGGGGTCCTACAATGAGCAGTTCTTC. Protein product: CASSLEPGSYNEQFF.

V is TRBV13 and J is TRBJ2-2; D is uncertain. V was shortened by 0 bases and J by 8 bases, with 10 bases between the two germline ends. Per the germline V gene, CDR1 is PRHDT and CDR2 is FYEKMQ (reference sequence). The CDR3 loop spans 14 amino acids. DNA for the CDR3: TGTGCCAGCAGCTTAGGCCTAGACCCAGGGGAGCTGTTTTTT. It translates to CASSLGLDPGELFF.

The J gene is TRBJ2-2, the V gene TRBV12-5; tentative D call: TRBD1 (6 bases). CDR3 length equals 15 residues. V lost 1 base, J lost 7 bases, and 13 bases lay in between. Germline CDR1 and CDR2: LGHNT and FRNRAP. The CDR3 bases are TGTGCTAGTGGTTTGGAAAGACAGGCTGGCGGGGAGCTGTTTTTT. Protein: CASGLERQAGGELFF.

V usage is TRBV12-5 and J usage is TRBJ2-2; D may be TRBD2 (5 bases). Trimming took off 2 bases at V and 4 bases at J, with 17 bases between the two ends. Germline V gene lookup returns CDR1 LGHNT and CDR2 FRNRAP. The CDR3 is 17 residues long. The CDR3 DNA reads as TGTGCTAGTGGTTTGACCCCCGGGGAGTTACTCACCGGGGAGCTGTTTTTT. Its protein product is CASGLTPGELLTGELFF.

This chain connects TRBV30 to TRBJ2-1, with 16 bases fitting TRBD2. Germline CDR1 and CDR2: GTSNPN and SVGIG (reference sequence). V shed 0 bases, J shed 12 bases, and the junction held 5 bases outside the gene matches. This CDR3 spans 15 amino acids. The CDR3 DNA reads TGTGCCTGGAGTGTCGGGACTAGCGGGGGGGCCCGGCAGTTCTTC. Translating it yields CAWSVGTSGGARQFF.

This clone has more than one count but fewer than ten. V and J are TRBV7-2 and TRBJ1-2, with 7 positions matching TRBD1. Germline V lookup: CDR1 SGHTA, CDR2 FQGNSA. CDR3 size: 14 residues. With 5 bases clipped from V and 5 bases from J, the junction kept 8 bases outside the gene matches. This chain's CDR3 is CASSPPARGYGYTF. CDR3 nucleotides: TGTGCCAGCAGCCCCCCGGCCAGGGGGTATGGCTACACCTTC.

This sequence joins TRBV5-4 and TRBJ1-2, with 9 bases that match TRBD1. Germline CDR1 reads SGHNT; CDR2 reads YYREEE (reference sequence). The CDR3 runs to 14 residues. V lost 3 bases and J lost 6; bases outside the gene matches: 6. The CDR3 region is CASSSQGAPDGYTF. CDR3 DNA sequence: TGTGCCAGCAGCTCACAGGGGGCGCCGGATGGCTACACCTTC.

This chain joins TRBV11-2 and TRBJ2-7, with a possible D match to TRBD2 (5 bases). Germline CDR1 and CDR2: SGHAT and FQNNGV. The CDR3 length is 14 residues. Trimming cost V 8 bases and J 6 bases, with 20 bases left between them. The CDR3 nucleotides read TGTGCCAGCCAAGCCTTCTCTGCGGGCACCGAGCAGTACTTC. Protein product: CASQAFSAGTEQYF. The full variable domain, with the rest looked up from reference TRBV11-2 and TRBJ2-7, is EAGVAQSPRYKIIEKRQSVAFWCNPISGHATLYWYQQILGQGPKLLIQFQNNGVVDDSQLPKDRFSAERLKGVDSTLKIQPAKLEDSAVYLCASQAFSAGTEQYFGPGTRLTVT.

J is TRBJ2-7 and V is TRBV28; weak D call: TRBD1 (6 bases). Trimming left V 5 bases short and J 3 bases short, with 14 bases between. This CDR3 has 14 residues. Germline lookup yields CDR1 MDHEN and CDR2 SYDVKM. The CDR3 loop is CASSRLPGVYEQYF. CDR3 bases: TGTGCCAGCAGTCGGCTACCAGGGGTCTACGAGCAGTACTTC.

The chain couples TRBV19 to TRBJ2-7; the D gene is possibly TRBD2 (6 bases). V was pared by 11 bases and J by 0 bases, with 17 bases between. The CDR3 runs 14 residues. CDR1 is LNHDA, CDR2 SQIVND, per germline (reference sequence). CDR3 sequence reads: CASKREKSSYEQYF. The DNA for the CDR3 is TGTGCCTCTAAACGGGAGAAGAGCTCCTACGAGCAGTACTTC.

The chain couples TRBV19 to TRBJ2-6, with TRBD1 identical over 7 bases. J was trimmed by 2 bases and V by 6 bases; bases with no gene match: 4. The CDR3 spans 15 residues. Germline CDR1 LNHDA, CDR2 SQIVND (reference sequence). In DNA form, the CDR3 reads TGTGCCAGTAGCCCCACAGGGGCTGGGGCCAACGTCCTGACTTTC. Encoded protein: CASSPTGAGANVLTF.

This clone was recorded once. The identical CDR3 is also encoded by other nucleotide sequences in the sample. This chain joins TRBV7-9 and TRBJ1-1, with D hard to call. Trimming took off 2 bases at V and 2 bases at J, with 6 bases between the two ends. Germline V gene sequence: CDR1 SEHNR, CDR2 FQNEAQ (reference sequence). The CDR3 has 13 amino acids. The CDR3 DNA sequence: TGTGCCAGCAGCTTACGAGAAAACACTGAAGCTTTCTTT. Translation: CASSLRENTEAFF.

The chain carries TRBV7-2 and TRBJ2-2; D unclear. V was pared by 5 bases and J by 1 base, with 8 bases between. There are 14 residues in the CDR3. The germline V gene encodes CDR1 SGHTA and CDR2 FQGNSA. The CDR3 sequence is CASSVRLNTGELFF. For the CDR3, the DNA is TGTGCCAGCAGCGTCAGACTGAACACCGGGGAGCTGTTTTTT.

The chain recombines TRBV6-1 with TRBJ2-2; 7 bases fit TRBD1. The junction had 10 bases not matched to a gene; V was cut back by 7 bases and J by 5 bases. Germline lookup yields CDR1 MNHNS and CDR2 SASEGT. This CDR3 spans 15 amino acids. The CDR3 is CASNPYRGGTGELFF. In DNA, the CDR3 is TGTGCCAGCAACCCTTACAGGGGTGGGACCGGGGAGCTGTTTTTT.

This sequence joins TRBV6-1 and TRBJ1-1; D call uncertain. V dropped 6 bases and J dropped 3 bases, with 14 bases sitting between them. The CDR3 has 14 residues. CDR1 and CDR2 (germline): MNHNS, SASEGT. The CDR3 loop is CASSLHGQDTEAFF. CDR3 bases: TGTGCCAGCAGCCTACACGGTCAGGACACTGAAGCTTTCTTT.

On this clone: In the same sample, other DNA sequences code for this CDR3. The CDR3 sequence is CASSSDRNSNQPQHF. CDR3 bases: TGTGCCAGCAGTAGTGACAGGAATAGCAATCAGCCCCAGCATTTT. The chain couples TRBV6-5 to TRBJ1-5, with TRBD1 as a possible D gene (6 bases). The CDR3 length is 15 residues. In germline, CDR1 is MNHEY, CDR2 SVGAGI. V dropped 5 bases and J dropped 0 bases, with 11 bases sitting between them.

This clone was seen a single time. V and J are TRBV5-1 and TRBJ2-7, with a tentative D call TRBD1 (6 bases). Trimming left V 5 bases short and J 6 bases short, with 15 bases between. CDR3 size: 13 residues. Germline V gene data show CDR1 as SGHRS and CDR2 as YFSETQ. The CDR3 loop reads CASSFMGHSEQYF. For the CDR3, the DNA is TGCGCCAGCAGTTTTATGGGACATTCCGAGCAGTACTTC.

The chain has TRBV30 and TRBJ1-4; 8 nucleotides match TRBD1. V lost 3 bases, J lost 10 bases, and 16 bases stayed unmatched. CDR3 length: 16 residues. The V gene's germline CDR1 is GTSNPN and CDR2 SVGIG (reference sequence). CDR3 residues: CAWSATGRQGLGKLFF. The CDR3 DNA reads TGTGCCTGGAGCGCCACGGGTCGACAGGGGCTGGGAAAACTGTTTTTT.